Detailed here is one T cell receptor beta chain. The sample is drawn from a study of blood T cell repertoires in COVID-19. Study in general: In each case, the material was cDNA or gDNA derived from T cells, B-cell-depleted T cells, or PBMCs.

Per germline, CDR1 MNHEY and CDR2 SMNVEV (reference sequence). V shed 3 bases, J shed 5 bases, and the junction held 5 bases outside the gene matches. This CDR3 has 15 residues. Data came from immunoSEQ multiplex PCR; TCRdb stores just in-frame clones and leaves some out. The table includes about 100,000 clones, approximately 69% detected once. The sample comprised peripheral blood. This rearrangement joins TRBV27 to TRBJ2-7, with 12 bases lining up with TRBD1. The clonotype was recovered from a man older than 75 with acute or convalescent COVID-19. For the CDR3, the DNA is TGTGCCAGCAGTTTGGGACAGGGGGCATTTGACGAGCAGTACTTC. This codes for CASSLGQGAFDEQYF.